This T cell receptor beta chain was obtained from a study of T-cell reconstitution after alpha-beta-depleted transplantation in children. Study findings and constraints: Surviving recipient T cells and intrathymic progenitors accounted for some patients' high TCRbeta diversity at day 60. Reportedly, roughly two months post-transplant, alpha-beta T cells arose from several hundred expanded graft clones. It was newly produced T cells that mostly accounted for T-cell counts and diversity one year after transplant.

The library targeted TCRbeta and was prepared with unique molecular identifiers. TCRdb redid the calling of the PCR reads with MiXCR, one entry per CDR3 protein. This table holds over 45,000 distinct CDR3 sequences, approximately 46% found once. For this clonotype: The antigen is unknown.

This TCR derives from a male patient younger than 18 who had a stem cell transplant for acute lymphoblastic leukemia, so the T cells may come from the graft donor. Sequencing used PBMCs, mostly from graft donor cells, obtained 360 days after TCRalphabeta/CD19-depleted stem cell transplant.

The DNA for the CDR3 is TGTGCCAGCAGTCCCAGCCTCCGGGACAGGGATGGGGGCTATGGCTACACCTTC. Encoded protein: CASSPSLRDRDGGYGYTF. The chain uses TRBV6-2 or TRBV6-3 and TRBJ1-2, with 9 bases matching TRBD1. The length of the CDR3 is 18 residues. Germline V gives CDR1 MNHEY, CDR2 SVGEGT. The V gene end was trimmed by 5 bases and the J gene end by 4 bases; junction bases not matched to a gene: 17.